This TCR beta chain was documented in a study of blood T cell repertoires in COVID-19. At the level of the study: PBMCs, B-cell-depleted T cells, or T cells provided the cDNA or gDNA that made up the material.

Authors' analysis steps: Amplification with reference gene primers provided the estimates of nucleated cell counts. Clones were sequenced by immunoSEQ multiplex PCR, and TCRdb holds only the in-frame ones, with some missing. The V and J calls and clone size are taken from that table; D and trimming were inferred from the DNA. There are tens of thousands of clones in the sample; about 80% occur only once, and around 6% lies in the top ten. The origin of this receptor is a man in his fifties with active or convalescent COVID-19. What was sequenced was peripheral blood.

The CDR3 region is CASSYSFRGNTGELFF. CDR3 DNA: TGTGCCAGCAGTTACTCGTTCAGGGGGAACACCGGGGAGCTGTTTTTT. This chain joins TRBV6-5 and TRBJ2-2, with D possibly being TRBD1 (6 bases). CDR3 length: 16 amino acids. V lost 0 bases, J lost 1 base, and 9 bases lay in between. Germline CDR1 is MNHEY and CDR2 is SVGAGI.